The clone carrying this T cell receptor beta chain appeared a few times. Its specificity is not known. Each sample had two DNA replicates, about 0.52 ug blood or around 1.5 ug tissue. Method: immunoSEQ multiplex PCR; TCRdb's copy keeps in-frame clones and lacks some. The data show 27,000 or so clones, just under 85% seen once. The sample originates from a study of early stage breast cancer tumors. Study-wide points: Bulk DNA sequencing of unsorted cells missed chain pairing and markers. Blood repertoires resembled normal breast more than tumor.

The source of this sequence is a person aged 50-59 years with breast cancer. The sample was blood.

CDR3 in DNA: TGTGCCAGCAGCTTGGTTGGCCAACATGGCTACACCTTC. It translates to CASSLVGQHGYTF. The chain uses TRBV5-4 and TRBJ1-2; D call uncertain. The germline V gene has CDR1 SGHNT and CDR2 YYREEE (reference sequence). The V end was cut by 0 bases, the J end by 6 bases, with 9 bases between. The CDR3 has 13 residues.